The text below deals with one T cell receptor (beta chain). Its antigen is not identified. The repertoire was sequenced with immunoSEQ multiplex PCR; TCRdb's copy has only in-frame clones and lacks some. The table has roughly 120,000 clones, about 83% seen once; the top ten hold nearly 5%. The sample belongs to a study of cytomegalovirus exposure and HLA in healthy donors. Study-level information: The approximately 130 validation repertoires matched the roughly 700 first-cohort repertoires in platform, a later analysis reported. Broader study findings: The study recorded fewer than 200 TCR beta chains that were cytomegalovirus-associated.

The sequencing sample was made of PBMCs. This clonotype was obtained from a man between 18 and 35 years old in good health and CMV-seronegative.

The CDR3 nucleotides read TGCGCCAGCTCCTCTTCGACTAGCGGGAGGAATGAGCAGTTCTTC. Translated, it gives CASSSSTSGRNEQFF. The chain is built from TRBV10-1 and TRBJ2-1; 13 nucleotides agree with TRBD2. The germline CDR1 and CDR2 sequences are WNHNN and SYGVQD (reference sequence). After removal of 8 bases from V and 7 bases from J, the junction contained 8 bases not matched to a gene. There are 15 residues in the CDR3.